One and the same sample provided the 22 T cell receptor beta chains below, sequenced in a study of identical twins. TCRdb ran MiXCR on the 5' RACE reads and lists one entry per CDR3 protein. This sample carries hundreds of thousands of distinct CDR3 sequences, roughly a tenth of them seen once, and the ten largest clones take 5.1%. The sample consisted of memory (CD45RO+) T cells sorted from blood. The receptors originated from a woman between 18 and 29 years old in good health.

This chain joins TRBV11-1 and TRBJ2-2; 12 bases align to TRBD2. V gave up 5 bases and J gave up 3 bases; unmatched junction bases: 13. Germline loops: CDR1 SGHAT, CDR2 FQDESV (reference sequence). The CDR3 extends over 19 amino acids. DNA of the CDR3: TGTGCCAGCAGCGTCGGGACTAGCGGGCGGCTTATCGACACCGGGGAGCTGTTTTTT. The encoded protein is CASSVGTSGRLIDTGELFF.

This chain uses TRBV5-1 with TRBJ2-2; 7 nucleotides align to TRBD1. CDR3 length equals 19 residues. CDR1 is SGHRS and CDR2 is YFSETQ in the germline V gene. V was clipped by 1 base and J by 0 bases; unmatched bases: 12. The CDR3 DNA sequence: TGCGCCAGCAGCTTGACCGGGACAGCCAGAATCGCGAACACCGGGGAGCTGTTTTTT. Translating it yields CASSLTGTARIANTGELFF.

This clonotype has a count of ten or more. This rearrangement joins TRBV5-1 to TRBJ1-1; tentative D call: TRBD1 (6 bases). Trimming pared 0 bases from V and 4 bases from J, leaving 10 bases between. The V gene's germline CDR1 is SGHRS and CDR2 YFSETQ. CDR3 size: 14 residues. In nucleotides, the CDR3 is TGCGCCAGCAGCTTGGAGGCAGGGGTCACTGAAGCTTTCTTT. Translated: CASSLEAGVTEAFF.

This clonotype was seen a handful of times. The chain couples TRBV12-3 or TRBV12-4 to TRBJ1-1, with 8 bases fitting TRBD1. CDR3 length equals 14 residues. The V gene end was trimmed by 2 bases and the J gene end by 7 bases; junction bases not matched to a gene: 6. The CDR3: CASSLRAGGIEAFF. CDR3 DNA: TGTGCCAGCAGTTTACGGGCAGGGGGCATTGAAGCTTTCTTT.

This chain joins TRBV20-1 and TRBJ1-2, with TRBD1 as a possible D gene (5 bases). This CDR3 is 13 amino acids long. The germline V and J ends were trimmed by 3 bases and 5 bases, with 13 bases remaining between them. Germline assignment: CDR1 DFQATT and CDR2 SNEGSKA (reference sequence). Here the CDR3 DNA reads TGCAGTGCTAGGTACGACAGCGGTTATGGCTACACCTTC. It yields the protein CSARYDSGYGYTF.

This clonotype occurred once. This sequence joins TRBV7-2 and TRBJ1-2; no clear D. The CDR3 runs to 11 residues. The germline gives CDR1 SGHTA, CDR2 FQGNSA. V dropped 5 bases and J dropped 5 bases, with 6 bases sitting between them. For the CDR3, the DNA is TGTGCCAGCAGCGCCAAGTATGGCTACACCTTC. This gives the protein CASSAKYGYTF. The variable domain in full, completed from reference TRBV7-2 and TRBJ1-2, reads GAGVSQSPSNKVTEKGKDVELRCDPISGHTALYWYRQSLGQGLEFLIYFQGNSAPDKSGLPSDRFSAERTGGSVSTLTIQRTQQEDSAVYLCASSAKYGYTFGSGTRLTVV.

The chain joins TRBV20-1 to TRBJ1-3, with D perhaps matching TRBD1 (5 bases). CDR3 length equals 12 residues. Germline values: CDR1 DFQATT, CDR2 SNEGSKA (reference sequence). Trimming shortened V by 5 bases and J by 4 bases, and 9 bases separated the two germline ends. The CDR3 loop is CSAATAGNTIYF. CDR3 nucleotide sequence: TGCAGTGCTGCGACAGCCGGAAACACCATATATTTT.

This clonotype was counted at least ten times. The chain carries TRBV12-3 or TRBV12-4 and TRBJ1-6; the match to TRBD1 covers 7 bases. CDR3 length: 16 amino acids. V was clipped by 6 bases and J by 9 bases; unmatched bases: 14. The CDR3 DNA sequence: TGTGCCAGCAGGACAACGACAGGGTTATCATCTTCACCCCTCCACTTT. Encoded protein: CASRTTTGLSSSPLHF.

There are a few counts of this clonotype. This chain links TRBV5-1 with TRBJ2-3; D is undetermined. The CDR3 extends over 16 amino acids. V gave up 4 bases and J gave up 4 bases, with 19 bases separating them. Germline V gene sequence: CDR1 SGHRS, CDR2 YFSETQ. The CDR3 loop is CASSQASTSGADTQYF. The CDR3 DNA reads TGCGCCAGCAGCCAAGCCTCTACCTCTGGGGCAGATACGCAGTATTTT.

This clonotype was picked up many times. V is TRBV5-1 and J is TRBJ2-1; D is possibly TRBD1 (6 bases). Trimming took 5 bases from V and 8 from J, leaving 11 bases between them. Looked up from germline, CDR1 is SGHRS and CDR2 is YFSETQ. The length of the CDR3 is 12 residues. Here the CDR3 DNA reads TGCGCCAGCAGGGCAGGGGTCCATGAGCAGTTCTTC. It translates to CASRAGVHEQFF.

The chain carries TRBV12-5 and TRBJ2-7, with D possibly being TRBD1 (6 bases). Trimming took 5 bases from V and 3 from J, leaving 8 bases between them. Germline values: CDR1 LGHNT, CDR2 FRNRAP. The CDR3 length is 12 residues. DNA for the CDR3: TGTGCTAGTGGTCGGACAGACTACGAGCAGTACTTC. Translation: CASGRTDYEQYF.

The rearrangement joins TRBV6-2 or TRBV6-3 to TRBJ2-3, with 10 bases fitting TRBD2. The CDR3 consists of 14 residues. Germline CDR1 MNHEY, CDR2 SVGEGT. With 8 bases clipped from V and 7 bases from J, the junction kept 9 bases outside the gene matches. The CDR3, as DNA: TGTGCCAGCCGTCGGACTAGCGGCGGGAATACGCAGTATTTT. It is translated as CASRRTSGGNTQYF.

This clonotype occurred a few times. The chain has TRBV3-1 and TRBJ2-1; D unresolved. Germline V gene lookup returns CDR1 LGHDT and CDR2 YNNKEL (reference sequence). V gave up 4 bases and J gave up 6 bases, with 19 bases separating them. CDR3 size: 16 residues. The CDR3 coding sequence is TGTGCCAGCAGCCCCCGGTTGAATTCCGTCGGCAATGAGCAGTTCTTC. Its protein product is CASSPRLNSVGNEQFF.

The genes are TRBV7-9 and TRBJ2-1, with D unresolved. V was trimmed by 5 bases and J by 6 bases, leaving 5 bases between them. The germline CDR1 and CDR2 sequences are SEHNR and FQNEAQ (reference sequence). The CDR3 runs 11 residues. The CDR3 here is CASSPGNEQFF. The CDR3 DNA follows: TGTGCCAGCAGCCCAGGCAATGAGCAGTTCTTC.

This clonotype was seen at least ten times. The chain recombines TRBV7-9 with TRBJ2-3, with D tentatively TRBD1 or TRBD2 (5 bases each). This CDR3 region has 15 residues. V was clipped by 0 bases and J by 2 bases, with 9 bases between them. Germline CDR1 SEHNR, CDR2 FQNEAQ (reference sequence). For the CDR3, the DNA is TGTGCCAGCAGCTTAGCGGGGGTCGTCACAGATACGCAGTATTTT. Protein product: CASSLAGVVTDTQYF.

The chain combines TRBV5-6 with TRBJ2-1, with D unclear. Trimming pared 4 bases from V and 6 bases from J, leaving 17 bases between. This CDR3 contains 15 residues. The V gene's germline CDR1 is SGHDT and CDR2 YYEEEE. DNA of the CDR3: TGTGCCAGCAGCCCCGTTACGGACGACCTCAATGAGCAGTTCTTC. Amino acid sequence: CASSPVTDDLNEQFF.

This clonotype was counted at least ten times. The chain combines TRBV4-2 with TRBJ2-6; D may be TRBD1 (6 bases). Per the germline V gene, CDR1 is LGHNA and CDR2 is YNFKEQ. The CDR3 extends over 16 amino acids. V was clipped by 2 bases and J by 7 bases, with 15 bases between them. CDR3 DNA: TGTGCCAGCAGCCAACCTCGGGACACCAGAGCCAACGTCCTGACTTTC. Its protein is CASSQPRDTRANVLTF.

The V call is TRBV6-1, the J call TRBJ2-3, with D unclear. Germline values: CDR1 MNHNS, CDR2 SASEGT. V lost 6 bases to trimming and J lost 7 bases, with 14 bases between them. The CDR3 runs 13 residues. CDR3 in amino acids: CASSPGYSNTQYF. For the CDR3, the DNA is TGTGCCAGCAGCCCCGGGTACTCCAATACGCAGTATTTT.

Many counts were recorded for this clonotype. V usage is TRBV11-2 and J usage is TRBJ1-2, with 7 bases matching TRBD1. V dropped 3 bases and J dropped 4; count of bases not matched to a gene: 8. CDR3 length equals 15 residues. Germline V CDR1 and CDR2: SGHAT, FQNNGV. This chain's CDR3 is CASSFRQGASYGYTF. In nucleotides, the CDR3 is TGTGCCAGCAGCTTCCGACAGGGAGCTTCCTATGGCTACACCTTC.

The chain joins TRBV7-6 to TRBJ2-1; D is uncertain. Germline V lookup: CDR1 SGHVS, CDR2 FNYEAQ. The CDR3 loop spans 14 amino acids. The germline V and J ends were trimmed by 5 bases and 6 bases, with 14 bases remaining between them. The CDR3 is CASSPTFLPNEQFF. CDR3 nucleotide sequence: TGTGCCAGCAGCCCAACTTTCCTACCCAATGAGCAGTTCTTC. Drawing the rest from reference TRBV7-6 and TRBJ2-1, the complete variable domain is GAGVSQSPRYKVTKRGQDVALRCDPISGHVSLYWYRQALGQGPEFLTYFNYEAQQDKSGLPNDRFSAERPEGSISTLTIQRTEQRDSAMYRCASSPTFLPNEQFFGPGTRLTVL.

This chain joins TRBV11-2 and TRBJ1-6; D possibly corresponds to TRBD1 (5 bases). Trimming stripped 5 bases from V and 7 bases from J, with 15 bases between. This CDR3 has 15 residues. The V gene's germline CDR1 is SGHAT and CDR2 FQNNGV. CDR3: CASSPGEGSNSPLHF. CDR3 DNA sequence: TGTGCCAGCAGCCCGGGGGAGGGCTCGAATTCACCCCTCCACTTT.

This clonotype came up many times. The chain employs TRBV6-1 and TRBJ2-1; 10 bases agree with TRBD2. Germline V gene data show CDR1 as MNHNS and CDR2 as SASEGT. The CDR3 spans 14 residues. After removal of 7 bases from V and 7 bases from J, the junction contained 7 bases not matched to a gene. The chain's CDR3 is CASIPAGGGNEQFF. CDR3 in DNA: TGTGCCAGCATTCCAGCGGGAGGGGGGAATGAGCAGTTCTTC.